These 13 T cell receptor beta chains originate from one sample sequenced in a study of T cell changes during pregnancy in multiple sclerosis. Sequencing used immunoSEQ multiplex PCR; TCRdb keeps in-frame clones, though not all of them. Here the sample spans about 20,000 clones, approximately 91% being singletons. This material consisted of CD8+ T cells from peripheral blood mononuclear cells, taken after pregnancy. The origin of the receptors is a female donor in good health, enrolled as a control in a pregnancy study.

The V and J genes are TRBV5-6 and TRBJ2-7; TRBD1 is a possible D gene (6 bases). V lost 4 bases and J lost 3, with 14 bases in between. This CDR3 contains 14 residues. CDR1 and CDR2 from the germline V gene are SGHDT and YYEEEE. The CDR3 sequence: CASSARGQHYEQYF. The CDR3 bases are TGTGCCAGCAGCGCCCGCGGACAGCACTACGAGCAGTACTTC.

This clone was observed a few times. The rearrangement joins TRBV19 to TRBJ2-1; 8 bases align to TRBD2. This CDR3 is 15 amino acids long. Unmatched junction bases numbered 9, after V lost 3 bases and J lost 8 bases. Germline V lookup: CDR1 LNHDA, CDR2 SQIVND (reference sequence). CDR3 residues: CASSILEREFHEQFF. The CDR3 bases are TGTGCCAGTAGTATCTTGGAGCGGGAGTTTCATGAGCAGTTCTTC.

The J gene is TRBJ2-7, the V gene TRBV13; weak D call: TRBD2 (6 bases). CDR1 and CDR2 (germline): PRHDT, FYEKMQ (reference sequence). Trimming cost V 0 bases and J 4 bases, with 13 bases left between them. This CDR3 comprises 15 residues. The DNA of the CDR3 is TGTGCCAGCAGCTTAGGGGGGGAGGATTTGTACGAGCAGTACTTC. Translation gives CASSLGGEDLYEQYF. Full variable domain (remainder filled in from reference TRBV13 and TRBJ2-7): AAGVIQSPRHLIKEKRETATLKCYPIPRHDTVYWYQQGPGQDPQFLISFYEKMQSDKGSIPDRFSAQQFSDYHSELNMSSLELGDSALYFCASSLGGEDLYEQYFGPGTRLTVT.

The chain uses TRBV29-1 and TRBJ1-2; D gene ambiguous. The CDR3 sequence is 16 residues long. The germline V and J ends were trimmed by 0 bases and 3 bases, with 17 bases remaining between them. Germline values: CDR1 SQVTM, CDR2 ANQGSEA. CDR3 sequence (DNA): TGCAGCGTTGAAGATCGGGAAGGAGCCCATGACTATGGCTACACCTTC. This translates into CSVEDREGAHDYGYTF.

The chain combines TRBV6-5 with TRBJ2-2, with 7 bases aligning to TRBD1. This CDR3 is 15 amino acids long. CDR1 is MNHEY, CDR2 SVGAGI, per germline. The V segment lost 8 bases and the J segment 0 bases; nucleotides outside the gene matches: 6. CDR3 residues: CASATGTANTGELFF. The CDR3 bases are TGTGCCAGCGCAACCGGGACAGCGAACACCGGGGAGCTGTTTTTT.

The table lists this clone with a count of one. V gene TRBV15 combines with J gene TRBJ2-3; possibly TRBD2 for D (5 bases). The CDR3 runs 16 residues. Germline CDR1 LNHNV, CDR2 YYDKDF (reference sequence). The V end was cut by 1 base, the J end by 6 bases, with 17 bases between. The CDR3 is CATSRVGQPQRDTQYF. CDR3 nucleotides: TGTGCCACCAGCAGAGTTGGGCAACCTCAGCGGGATACGCAGTATTTT.

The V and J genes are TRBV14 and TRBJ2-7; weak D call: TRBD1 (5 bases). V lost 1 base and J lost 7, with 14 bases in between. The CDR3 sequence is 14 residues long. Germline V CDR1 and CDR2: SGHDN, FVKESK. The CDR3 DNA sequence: TGTGCCAGCAGCCAAGTCGGCAACCCAGGGGAGCAGTACTTC. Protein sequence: CASSQVGNPGEQYF.

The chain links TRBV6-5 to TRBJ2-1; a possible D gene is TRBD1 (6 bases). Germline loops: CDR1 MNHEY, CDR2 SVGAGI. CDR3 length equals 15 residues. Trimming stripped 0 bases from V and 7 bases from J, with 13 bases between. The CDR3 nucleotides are TGTGCCAGCAGTTACTCCGGGACCCAGGGGAATGAGCAGTTCTTC. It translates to CASSYSGTQGNEQFF.

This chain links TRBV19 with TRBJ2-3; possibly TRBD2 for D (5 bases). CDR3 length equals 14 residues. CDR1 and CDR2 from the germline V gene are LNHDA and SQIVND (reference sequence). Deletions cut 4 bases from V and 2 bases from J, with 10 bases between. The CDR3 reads CASSTTDFTDTQYF. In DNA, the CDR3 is TGTGCCAGTAGTACTACGGACTTCACAGATACGCAGTATTTT.

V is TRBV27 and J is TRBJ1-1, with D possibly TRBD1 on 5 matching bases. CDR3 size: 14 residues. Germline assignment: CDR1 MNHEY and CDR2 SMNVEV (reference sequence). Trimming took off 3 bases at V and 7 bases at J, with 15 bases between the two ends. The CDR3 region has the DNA TGTGCCAGCAGTTTGGGGTCTGGGGGGTTTGAAGCTTTCTTT. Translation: CASSLGSGGFEAFF.

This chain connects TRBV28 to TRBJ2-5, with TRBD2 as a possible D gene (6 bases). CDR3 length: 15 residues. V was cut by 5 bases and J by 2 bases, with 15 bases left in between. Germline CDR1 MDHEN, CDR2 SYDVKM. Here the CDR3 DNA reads TGTGCCAGCAGTCCCTCGCTAGCGAAACAAGAGACCCAGTACTTC. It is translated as CASSPSLAKQETQYF.

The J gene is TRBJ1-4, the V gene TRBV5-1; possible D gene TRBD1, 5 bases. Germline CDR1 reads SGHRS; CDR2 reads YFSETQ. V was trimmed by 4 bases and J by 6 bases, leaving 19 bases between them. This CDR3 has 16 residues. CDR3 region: CASSPGSGTRDEKLFF. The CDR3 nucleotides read TGCGCCAGCAGCCCCGGATCCGGGACTAGAGATGAAAAACTGTTTTTT.

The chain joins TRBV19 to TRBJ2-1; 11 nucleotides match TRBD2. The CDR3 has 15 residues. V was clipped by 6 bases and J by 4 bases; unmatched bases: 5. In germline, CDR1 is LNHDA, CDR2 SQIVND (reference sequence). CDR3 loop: CASSRSGREYNEQFF. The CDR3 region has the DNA TGTGCCAGTAGCCGTAGCGGGAGGGAATACAATGAGCAGTTCTTC. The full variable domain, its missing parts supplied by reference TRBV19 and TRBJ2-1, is DGGITQSPKYLFRKEGQNVTLSCEQNLNHDAMYWYRQDPGQGLRLIYYSQIVNDFQKGDIAEGYSVSREKKESFPLTVTSAQKNPTAFYLCASSRSGREYNEQFFGPGTRLTVL.